These T cell receptor beta chains were read from a single sample in a study of cytomegalovirus exposure and HLA in healthy donors. This table comes from immunoSEQ multiplex PCR, and its TCRdb copy is limited to in-frame clones, with some not included. The sample includes 200,000 to 250,000 clones, over 65% of them seen just once. The specimen sequenced was PBMCs. The receptors stem from an older woman in good health and CMV-seropositive. Both conserved end residues are part of each CDR3. A D gene is named only where the DNA matches it firmly. Some rows have no size entry. The others give once, few or many, or a class for an expanded clone.

TRBJ1-2 | TRBV6-5 | - | - | CASSRRDIYLYGYTF | TGTGCCAGCAGCCGCCGGGACATCTACCTCTATGGCTACACCTTC
TRBJ2-4 | TRBV5-5 | - | few | CASSFDAGNGNIQYF | TGTGCCAGCAGCTTTGATGCTGGTAACGGGAACATTCAGTACTTC
TRBJ1-1 | TRBV2 | - | - | CASSELELRNTEAFF | TGTGCCAGCAGTGAACTTGAGCTTCGGAACACTGAAGCTTTCTTT
TRBJ2-1 | TRBV6-4 | TRBD2 | - | CASSGVPGGRDEQFF | TGTGCCAGCAGTGGGGTCCCGGGAGGGCGGGATGAGCAGTTCTTC
TRBJ2-7 | TRBV6-4 | - | - | CGPFSYEQYF | TGTGGTCCCTTCTCCTACGAGCAGTACTTC
TRBJ1-2 | TRBV4-1 | TRBD1 | - | CASSPGDRENYGYTF | TGCGCCAGCAGCCCCGGGGACAGAGAGAACTATGGCTACACCTTC
TRBJ1-1 | TRBV28 | - | - | CASSQNPGRGDTEAFF | TGTGCCAGCAGTCAAAACCCAGGGCGTGGGGACACTGAAGCTTTCTTT
TRBJ2-7 | TRBV5-6 | - | - | CASSRRAGAYEQYF | TGTGCCAGCAGCCGGCGAGCAGGGGCCTACGAGCAGTACTTC
TRBJ2-3 | TRBV5-1 | - | - | CASSSEGDTQYF | TGCGCCAGCAGCTCGGAGGGGGATACGCAGTATTTT
TRBJ2-3 | TRBV15 | TRBD2 | - | CATSRGTSGGTDTQYF | TGTGCCACCAGCAGAGGGACTAGCGGGGGGACAGATACGCAGTATTTT
TRBJ1-4 | TRBV6-1 | - | few | CASSEALPSWRDEKLFF | TGTGCCAGCAGTGAAGCGCTCCCGAGTTGGAGGGATGAAAAACTGTTTTTT
TRBJ2-5 | TRBV10-3 | TRBD2 | - | CAISDGTSGGETQYF | TGTGCCATCAGTGACGGGACTAGCGGGGGAGAGACCCAGTACTTC
TRBJ2-3 | TRBV5-4 | TRBD1 | - | CASSLDQDRGRTDTQYF | TGTGCCAGCAGCTTGGATCAGGACAGGGGGCGGACAGATACGCAGTATTTT
TRBJ2-4 | TRBV11-2 | TRBD2 | - | CASSTAGVNIQYF | TGTGCCAGCAGCACAGCGGGAGTGAACATTCAGTACTTC
TRBJ2-3 | TRBV7-9 | - | - | CASSFDTTDTQYF | TGTGCCAGCAGCTTTGACACCACAGATACGCAGTATTTT
TRBJ1-4 | TRBV19 | - | - | CASSLLTPNEKLFF | TGTGCCAGTAGTCTTCTGACTCCTAATGAAAAACTGTTTTTT
TRBJ1-2 | TRBV5-4 | - | - | CASSLGRYIYGYTF | TGTGCCAGCAGCTTGGGGCGGTACATCTATGGCTACACCTTC
TRBJ2-5 | TRBV9 | - | - | CASSGSDRGTQYF | TGTGCCAGCAGCGGTAGCGACCGGGGGACCCAGTACTTC
TRBJ1-1 | TRBV6-5 | - | once | CASSYSGALNTEAFF | TGTGCCAGCAGTTACTCAGGGGCCCTGAACACTGAAGCTTTCTTT
TRBJ1-1 | TRBV5-4 | TRBD1 | - | CASSGTGGSNTEAFF | TGTGCCAGCAGTGGGACAGGGGGCTCCAACACTGAAGCTTTCTTT
TRBJ1-2 | TRBV19 | - | - | CASSLQGSFNYGYTF | TGTGCCAGTAGTCTCCAGGGCTCCTTTAACTATGGCTACACCTTC
TRBJ2-1 | TRBV28 | - | - | CASSLSREQFF | TGTGCCAGCAGTTTATCGAGGGAGCAGTTCTTC
TRBJ2-7 | TRBV27 | TRBD1 | - | CASSETGTGTYEQYF | TGTGCCAGCAGCGAAACCGGGACAGGGACCTACGAGCAGTACTTC
TRBJ2-5 | TRBV15 | TRBD2 | - | CATSRIAGVGETQYF | TGTGCCACCAGCAGAATAGCGGGAGTCGGTGAGACCCAGTACTTC
TRBJ2-3 | TRBV7-2 | - | - | CATREGAGTDTQYF | TGTGCCACCAGGGAGGGGGCGGGCACAGATACGCAGTATTTT
TRBJ2-7 | TRBV5-1 | - | few | CASSLAGVREQYF | TGCGCCAGCAGCTTAGCAGGGGTAAGGGAGCAGTACTTC
TRBJ1-2 | TRBV20-1 | - | - | CSAPRDYGYTF | TGCAGTGCTCCCCGAGACTATGGCTACACCTTC
TRBJ1-5 | TRBV11-2 | TRBD1 | - | CASSPGGYSNQPQHF | TGTGCCAGCAGCCCAGGGGGTTATAGCAATCAGCCCCAGCATTTT
TRBJ2-2 | TRBV5-1 | - | - | CASSRTTTGELFF | TGTGCCAGCAGCAGGACTACCACCGGGGAGCTGTTTTTT
TRBJ2-1 | TRBV5-1 | TRBD2 | - | CASSLVAGGEQFF | TGCGCCAGCAGCTTGGTTGCGGGAGGTGAGCAGTTCTTC
TRBJ2-3 | TRBV14 | - | few | CASIRFSDREFTDTQYF | TGTGCCAGCATACGTTTTTCGGACAGAGAATTCACAGATACGCAGTATTTT
TRBJ1-3 | TRBV19 | - | - | CASSRTTGSGNTIYF | TGTGCCAGTAGTAGAACGACAGGCTCTGGAAACACCATATATTTT
TRBJ2-5 | TRBV7-8 | TRBD1 | - | CASSRRTGQGYQETQYF | TGTGCCAGCAGCCGCAGGACAGGGCAGGGGTACCAAGAGACCCAGTACTTC
TRBJ1-6 | TRBV18 | - | - | CASSPRGFSYNSPLHF | TGTGCCAGCTCACCTCGGGGGTTCTCCTATAATTCACCCCTCCACTTT
TRBJ2-3 | TRBV5-1 | TRBD2 | - | CASSKTSGTDTQYF | TGCGCCAGCAGCAAGACTAGCGGCACAGATACGCAGTATTTT
TRBJ1-2 | TRBV7-9 | - | - | CASSSQGGAYGYTF | TGTGCCAGCAGCTCTCAGGGTGGAGCCTATGGCTACACCTTC
TRBJ1-5 | TRBV11-2 | - | - | CASSLGFTGGTQPQHF | TGTGCCAGCAGCTTAGGATTCACCGGGGGGACTCAGCCCCAGCATTTT
TRBJ1-3 | TRBV7-8 | - | - | CASGGSSGNTIYF | TGTGCCAGCGGGGGCAGCTCTGGAAACACCATATATTTT
TRBJ2-2 | TRBV5-1 | - | - | CASSLAVAGELFF | TGCGCCAGCAGCTTGGCAGTGGCAGGGGAGCTGTTTTTT
TRBJ2-7 | TRBV30 | TRBD2 | - | CAWSGLAGNEQYF | TGTGCCTGGAGTGGTCTAGCGGGAAACGAGCAGTACTTC
TRBJ1-1 | TRBV5-5 | - | - | CASSPWTEGTEAFF | TGTGCCAGCAGCCCGTGGACAGAAGGAACTGAAGCTTTCTTT
TRBJ1-1 | TRBV5-6 | TRBD1 | few | CASPGQGALNTEAFF | TGTGCCAGCCCCGGCCAGGGGGCCCTCAACACTGAAGCTTTCTTT
TRBJ2-1 | TRBV5-4 | TRBD1 | - | CASSVTGSIEQFF | TGTGCCAGCAGCGTGACAGGGTCGATTGAGCAGTTCTTC
TRBJ2-7 | TRBV11-2 | - | - | CASSLAFYEQYF | TGTGCCAGCAGCTTGGCCTTCTACGAGCAGTACTTC
TRBJ1-4 | TRBV7-2 | - | - | CASSFTGANEKLFF | TGTGCCAGCAGCTTCACCGGGGCTAATGAAAAACTGTTTTTT
TRBJ2-5 | TRBV11-2 | TRBD2 | - | CASSLGIAGGTQETQYF | TGTGCCAGCAGCTTAGGAATAGCGGGGGGAACACAAGAGACCCAGTACTTC
TRBJ2-7 | TRBV7-2 | - | - | CASSLSGRSPEQYF | TGTGCCAGCAGCTTAAGCGGCAGGTCTCCCGAGCAGTACTTC
TRBJ1-2 | TRBV14 | TRBD1 | - | CASSLGTGGASSYTF | TGTGCCAGCAGCCTTGGGACAGGGGGCGCATCTAGCTACACCTTC
TRBJ2-7 | TRBV11-3 | - | - | CASSSPSEQYF | TGTGCCAGCAGCTCGCCGAGCGAGCAGTACTTC
TRBJ1-2 | TRBV5-6 | TRBD1 | once | CASSWRTGGGRDYGYTF | TGTGCCAGCAGCTGGAGGACAGGGGGCGGTCGTGACTATGGCTACACCTTC
TRBJ1-2 | TRBV29-1 | TRBD1 | few | CSVSGQNYGYTF | TGCAGCGTTTCGGGACAGAACTATGGCTACACCTTC
TRBJ1-4 | TRBV7-3 | - | - | CASSLGGANEKLFF | TGTGCCAGCAGCTTAGGGGGGGCTAATGAAAAACTGTTTTTT
TRBJ1-1 | TRBV18 | - | few | CASSPLKGGESEAFF | TGTGCCAGCTCACCCCTGAAAGGGGGTGAGTCTGAAGCTTTCTTT